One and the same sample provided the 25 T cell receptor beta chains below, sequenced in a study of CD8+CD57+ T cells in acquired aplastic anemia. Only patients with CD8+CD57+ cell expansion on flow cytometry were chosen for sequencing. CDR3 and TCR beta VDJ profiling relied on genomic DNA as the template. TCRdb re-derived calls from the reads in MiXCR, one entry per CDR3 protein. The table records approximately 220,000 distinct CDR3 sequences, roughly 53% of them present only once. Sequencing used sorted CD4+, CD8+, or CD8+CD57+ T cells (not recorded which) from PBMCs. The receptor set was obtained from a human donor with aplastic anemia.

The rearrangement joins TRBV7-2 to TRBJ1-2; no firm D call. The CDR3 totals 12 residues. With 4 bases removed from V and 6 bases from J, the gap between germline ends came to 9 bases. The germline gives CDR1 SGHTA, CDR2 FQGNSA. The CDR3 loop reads CASSSSVNGYTF. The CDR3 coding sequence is TGTGCCAGCAGCTCTTCGGTGAATGGCTACACCTTC.

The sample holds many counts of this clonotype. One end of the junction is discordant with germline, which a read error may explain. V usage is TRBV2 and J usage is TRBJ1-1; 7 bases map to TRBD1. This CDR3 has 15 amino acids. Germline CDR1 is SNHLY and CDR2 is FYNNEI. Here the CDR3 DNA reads TGTGCCAGCAATGAACAGGGGCCTTTGGGCACTGAAGCTTTCTTT. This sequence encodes CASNEQGPLGTEAFF.

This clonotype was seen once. This CDR3 is CASSFGANYEQYF. The DNA for the CDR3 is TGTGCCAGCAGCTTCGGTGCGAACTACGAGCAGTACTTC. V is TRBV7-2 and J is TRBJ2-7; D uncertain. V shed 3 bases and J shed 3 bases, with 9 bases lying between them. CDR3 length: 13 amino acids. Germline-derived CDR1 and CDR2 are SGHTA and FQGNSA.

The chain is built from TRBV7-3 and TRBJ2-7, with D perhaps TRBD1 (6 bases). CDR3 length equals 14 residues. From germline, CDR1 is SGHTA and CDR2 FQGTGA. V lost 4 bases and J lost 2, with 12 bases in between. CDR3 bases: TGTGCCAGCAGCTCTTACAGGGTCGCCTACGAGCAGTACTTC. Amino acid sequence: CASSSYRVAYEQYF.

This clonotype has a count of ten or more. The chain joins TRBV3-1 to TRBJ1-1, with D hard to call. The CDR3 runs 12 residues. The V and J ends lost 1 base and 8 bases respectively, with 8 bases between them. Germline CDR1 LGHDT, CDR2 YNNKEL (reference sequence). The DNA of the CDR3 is TGTGCCAGCAGCCAAGGGGAGGGAGAAGCTTTCTTT. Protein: CASSQGEGEAFF.

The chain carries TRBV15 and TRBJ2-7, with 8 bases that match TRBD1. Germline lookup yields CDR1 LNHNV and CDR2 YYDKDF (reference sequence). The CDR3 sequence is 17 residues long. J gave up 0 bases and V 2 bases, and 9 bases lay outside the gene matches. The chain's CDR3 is CATSRSIGQGLSYEQYF. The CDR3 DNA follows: TGTGCCACCAGCAGATCGATCGGACAGGGACTCTCCTACGAGCAGTACTTC.

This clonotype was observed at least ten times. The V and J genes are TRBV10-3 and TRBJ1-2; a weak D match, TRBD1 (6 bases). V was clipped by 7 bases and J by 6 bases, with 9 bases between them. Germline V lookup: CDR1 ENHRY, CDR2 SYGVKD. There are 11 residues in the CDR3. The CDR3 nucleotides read TGTGCCATCAACAGGGAGCATGGCTACACCTTC. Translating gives CAINREHGYTF.

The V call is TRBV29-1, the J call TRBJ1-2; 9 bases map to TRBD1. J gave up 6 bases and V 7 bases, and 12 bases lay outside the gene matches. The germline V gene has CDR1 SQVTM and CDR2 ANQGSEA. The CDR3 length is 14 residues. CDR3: CSASRTGEGHGYTF. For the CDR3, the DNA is TGCAGCGCCTCAAGGACAGGGGAGGGACATGGCTACACCTTC. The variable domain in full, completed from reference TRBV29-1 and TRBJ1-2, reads SAVISQKPSRDICQRGTSLTIQCQVDSQVTMMFWYRQQPGQSLTLIATANQGSEATYESGFVIDKFPISRPNLTFSTLTVSNMSPEDSSIYLCSASRTGEGHGYTFGSGTRLTVV.

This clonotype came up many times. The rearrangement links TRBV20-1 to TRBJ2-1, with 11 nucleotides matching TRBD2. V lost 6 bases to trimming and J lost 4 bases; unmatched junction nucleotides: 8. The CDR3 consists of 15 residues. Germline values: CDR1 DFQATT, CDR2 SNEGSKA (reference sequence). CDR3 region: CSAWVAGGTYNEQFF. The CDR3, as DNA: TGCAGTGCGTGGGTAGCGGGGGGGACTTACAATGAGCAGTTCTTC.

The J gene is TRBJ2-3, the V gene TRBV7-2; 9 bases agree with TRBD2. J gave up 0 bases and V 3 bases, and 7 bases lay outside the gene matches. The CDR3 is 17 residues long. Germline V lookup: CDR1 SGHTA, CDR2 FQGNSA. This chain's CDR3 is CASSLVGGGVSTDTQYF. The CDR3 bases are TGTGCCAGCAGCTTGGTTGGCGGGGGGGTTAGCACAGATACGCAGTATTTT.

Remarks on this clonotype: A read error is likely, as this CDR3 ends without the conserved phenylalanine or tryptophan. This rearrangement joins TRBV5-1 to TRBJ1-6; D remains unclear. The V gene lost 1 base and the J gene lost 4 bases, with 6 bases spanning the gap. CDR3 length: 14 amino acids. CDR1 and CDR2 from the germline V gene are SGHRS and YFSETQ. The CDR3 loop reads CASSLRGYNSPLHL. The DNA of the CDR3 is TGCGCCAGCAGCTTGCGGGGTTATAATTCACCCCTCCACTTG.

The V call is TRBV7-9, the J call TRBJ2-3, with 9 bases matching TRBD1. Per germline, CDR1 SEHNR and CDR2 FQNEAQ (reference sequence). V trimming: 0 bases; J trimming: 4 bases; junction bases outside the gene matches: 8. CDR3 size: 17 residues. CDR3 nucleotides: TGTGCCAGCAGCTTAGCTCCGGGACAGGGAGCCTCAGATACGCAGTATTTT. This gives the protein CASSLAPGQGASDTQYF.

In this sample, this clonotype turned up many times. In DNA, the CDR3 is TGTGCCAGCAGTGAATGGCCCGGGACAGGCAACTATGGCTACACCTTC. It encodes CASSEWPGTGNYGYTF. This sequence joins TRBV2 and TRBJ1-2; 8 bases are a match to TRBD1. The CDR3 runs 16 residues. The V gene end was trimmed by 2 bases and the J gene end by 2 bases; junction bases not matched to a gene: 7. Germline CDR1 and CDR2: SNHLY and FYNNEI.

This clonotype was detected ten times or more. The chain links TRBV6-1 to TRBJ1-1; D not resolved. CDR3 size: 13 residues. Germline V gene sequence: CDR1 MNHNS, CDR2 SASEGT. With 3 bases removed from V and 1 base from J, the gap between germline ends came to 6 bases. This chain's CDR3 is CASSERGNTEAFF. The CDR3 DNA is TGTGCCAGCAGTGAGCGGGGGAACACTGAAGCTTTCTTT.

Here the CDR3 reads CSARGRPRREQYF. CDR3 DNA: TGCAGTGCCCGGGGACGTCCCCGCCGCGAGCAGTACTTC. The rearrangement links TRBV20-1 to TRBJ2-7; D possibly uses TRBD1 or TRBD2 (5 bases each). Germline lookup yields CDR1 DFQATT and CDR2 SNEGSKA (reference sequence). The CDR3 loop spans 13 amino acids. V shed 6 bases and J shed 6 bases, with 18 bases lying between them.

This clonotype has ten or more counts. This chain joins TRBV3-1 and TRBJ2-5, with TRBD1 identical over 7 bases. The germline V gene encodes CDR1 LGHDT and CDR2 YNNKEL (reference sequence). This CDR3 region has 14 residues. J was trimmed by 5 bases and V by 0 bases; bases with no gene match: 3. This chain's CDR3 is CASSQEQGTETQYF. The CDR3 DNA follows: TGTGCCAGCAGCCAAGAACAGGGGACGGAGACCCAGTACTTC.

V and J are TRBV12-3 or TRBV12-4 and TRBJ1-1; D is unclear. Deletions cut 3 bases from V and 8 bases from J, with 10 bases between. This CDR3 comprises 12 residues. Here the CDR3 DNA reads TGTGCCAGCAGTTTTGCCAGACAAGAAGCTTTCTTT. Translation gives CASSFARQEAFF.

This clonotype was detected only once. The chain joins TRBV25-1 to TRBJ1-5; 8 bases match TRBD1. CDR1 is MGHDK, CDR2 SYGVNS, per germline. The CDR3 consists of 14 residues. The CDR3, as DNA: TGTGCTAGACAGTACAGGGGGTTAACGCAGCCCCAGCATTTT. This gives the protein CARQYRGLTQPQHF.

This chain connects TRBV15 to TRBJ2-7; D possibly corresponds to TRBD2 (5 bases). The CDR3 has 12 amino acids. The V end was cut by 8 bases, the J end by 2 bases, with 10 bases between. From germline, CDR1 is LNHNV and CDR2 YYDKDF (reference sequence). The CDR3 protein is CATEDGAYEQYF. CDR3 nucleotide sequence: TGTGCCACCGAGGACGGGGCCTACGAGCAGTACTTC.

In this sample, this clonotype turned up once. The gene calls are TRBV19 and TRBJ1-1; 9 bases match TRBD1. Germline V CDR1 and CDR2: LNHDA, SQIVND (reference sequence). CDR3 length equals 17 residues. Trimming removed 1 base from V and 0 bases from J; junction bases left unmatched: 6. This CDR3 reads CASSIGDRGIMNTEAFF. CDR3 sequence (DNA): TGTGCCAGTAGTATAGGAGACAGGGGGATCATGAACACTGAAGCTTTCTTT. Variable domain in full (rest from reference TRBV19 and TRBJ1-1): DGGITQSPKYLFRKEGQNVTLSCEQNLNHDAMYWYRQDPGQGLRLIYYSQIVNDFQKGDIAEGYSVSREKKESFPLTVTSAQKNPTAFYLCASSIGDRGIMNTEAFFGQGTRLTVV.

In DNA, the CDR3 is TGTGCCAGCAGCTTAAACTCCTTCTCGAGCGGCTACACCTTC. Translating it yields CASSLNSFSSGYTF. This chain connects TRBV7-2 to TRBJ1-2, with unresolved D. The CDR3 is made up of 14 amino acids. CDR1 and CDR2 from the germline V gene are SGHTA and FQGNSA. The V gene lost 2 bases and the J gene lost 8 bases, with 15 bases spanning the gap.

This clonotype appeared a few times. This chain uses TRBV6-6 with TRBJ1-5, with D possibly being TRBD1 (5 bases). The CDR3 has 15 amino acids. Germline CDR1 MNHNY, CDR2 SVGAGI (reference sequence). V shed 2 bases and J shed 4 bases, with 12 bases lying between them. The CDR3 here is CASSYPGVSNQPQHF. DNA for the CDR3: TGTGCCAGCAGTTACCCGGGGGTGTCGAATCAGCCCCAGCATTTT.

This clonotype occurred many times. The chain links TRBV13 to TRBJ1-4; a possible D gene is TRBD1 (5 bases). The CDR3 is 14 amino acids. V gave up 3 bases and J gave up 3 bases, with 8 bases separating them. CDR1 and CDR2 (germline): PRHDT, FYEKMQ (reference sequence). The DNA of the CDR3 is TGTGCCAGCAGCTTTCGGGGGGCTAATGAAAAACTGTTTTTT. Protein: CASSFRGANEKLFF.

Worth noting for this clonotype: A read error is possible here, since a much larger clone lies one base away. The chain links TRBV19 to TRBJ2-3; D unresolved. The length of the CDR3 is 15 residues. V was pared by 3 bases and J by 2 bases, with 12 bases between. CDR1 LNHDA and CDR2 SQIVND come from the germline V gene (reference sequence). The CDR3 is CASSMLDQLTDTQYF. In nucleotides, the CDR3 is TGTGCCAGTAGTATGCTCGACCAGCTCACAGATACGCAGTATTTT.

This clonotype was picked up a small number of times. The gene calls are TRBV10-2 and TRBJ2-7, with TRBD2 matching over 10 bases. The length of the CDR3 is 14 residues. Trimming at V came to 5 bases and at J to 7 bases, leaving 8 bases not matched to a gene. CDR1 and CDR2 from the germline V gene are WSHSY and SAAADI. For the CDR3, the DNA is TGCGCCAGCAGTCCCAGTAGCGGGGGGTGGGAGCAGTACTTC. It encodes CASSPSSGGWEQYF.